These 29 T cell receptor beta chains originate from one sample sequenced in a study of T-cell memory formation after mild COVID-19. TCRdb re-called the 5' RACE reads with MiXCR, one entry per CDR3 protein. The table lists fewer than 350,000 distinct CDR3 sequences, approximately 18% of them singletons, with 20% to 25% in the top ten. The sequencing input was PBMCs or a T cell subset sorted from them (not recorded which). The receptors come from a man younger than 30 who had mild COVID-19 (a few samples of this study predate the infection). Cell type and time point are not known.

The V gene is TRBV6-5, the J gene TRBJ1-5, with a tentative D call TRBD1 (6 bases). The CDR3 loop spans 13 amino acids. Trimming removed 6 bases at V and 5 bases at J, with 11 bases between. The germline V gene has CDR1 MNHEY and CDR2 SVGAGI. The CDR3 reads CASSPDRHQPQHF. The CDR3 nucleotides read TGTGCCAGCAGCCCGGACAGACATCAGCCCCAGCATTTT.

This clonotype appeared a few times. This chain links TRBV4-1 with TRBJ2-1; no clear D. This CDR3 region has 15 residues. V was shortened by 4 bases and J by 0 bases, with 10 bases between the two germline ends. The germline gives CDR1 MGHRA, CDR2 YSYEKL. Here the CDR3 reads CASSPDGSSYNEQFF. CDR3 nucleotides: TGCGCCAGCAGCCCGGACGGCAGCTCCTACAATGAGCAGTTCTTC.

The chain uses TRBV7-2 and TRBJ2-3; 8 positions agree with TRBD2. The V and J ends lost 4 bases and 4 bases, in that order; junction bases with no gene match: 10. Germline loops: CDR1 SGHTA, CDR2 FQGNSA. The CDR3 has 16 amino acids. The CDR3 is CASSYPLGGAPDTQYF. DNA for the CDR3: TGTGCCAGCAGCTACCCCCTCGGGGGGGCCCCAGATACGCAGTATTTT.

The rearrangement uses TRBV11-2 and TRBJ1-3, with D unclear. The CDR3 has 14 residues. Trimming took 1 base from V and 1 from J, leaving 5 bases between them. CDR1 is SGHAT and CDR2 is FQNNGV in the germline V gene. The chain's CDR3 is CASSLGISGNTIYF. The CDR3 DNA reads TGTGCCAGCAGCTTAGGGATTTCTGGAAACACCATATATTTT.

In its sample, this clonotype was seen many times. The J gene is TRBJ2-3, the V gene TRBV5-1; D is uncertain. V lost 3 bases, J lost 7 bases, and 15 bases lay in between. This CDR3 region has 14 residues. Germline V gives CDR1 SGHRS, CDR2 YFSETQ. This chain's CDR3 is CASSSGQVSNTQYF. The CDR3 nucleotides read TGCGCCAGCAGCTCCGGGCAGGTGTCAAATACGCAGTATTTT.

This clonotype has only one observation. The CDR3 nucleotides read TGCAGTGCCATAAGGGGTGAGGGTGGCTACACCTTC. Translation: CSAIRGEGGYTF. V is TRBV20-1 and J is TRBJ1-2, with D maybe TRBD1 (5 bases). The CDR3 runs to 12 residues. V was trimmed by 6 bases and J by 7 bases, leaving 15 bases between them. CDR1 and CDR2 (germline): DFQATT, SNEGSKA (reference sequence).

V gene TRBV28 combines with J gene TRBJ1-6; D uncertain. This CDR3 is built from 14 residues. V was trimmed by 5 bases and J by 9 bases, leaving 14 bases between them. Germline-derived CDR1 and CDR2 are MDHEN and SYDVKM. DNA for the CDR3: TGTGCCAGCAGTCCCTGGTCCGGTGGTTCACCCCTCCACTTT. It specifies CASSPWSGGSPLHF.

This clonotype came up a few times. This sequence joins TRBV27 and TRBJ2-2; 8 bases are shared with TRBD1. The V gene end was trimmed by 7 bases and the J gene end by 0 bases; junction bases not matched to a gene: 4. Germline V gives CDR1 MNHEY, CDR2 SMNVEV (reference sequence). This CDR3 contains 15 residues. Here the CDR3 reads CASTSDRANTGELFF. The CDR3 coding sequence is TGTGCCAGCACCTCGGACAGGGCGAACACCGGGGAGCTGTTTTTT.

This clonotype was counted only a few times. The V and J genes are TRBV20-1 and TRBJ2-7; D might be TRBD1 (5 bases). The length of the CDR3 is 14 residues. The V gene's germline CDR1 is DFQATT and CDR2 SNEGSKA (reference sequence). The ends were cut back, 6 bases at V and 0 bases at J, with 15 bases in the middle. This chain's CDR3 is CSATGDRGSYEQYF. The CDR3 DNA reads as TGCAGTGCCACAGGAGACCGCGGCTCCTACGAGCAGTACTTC.

This clonotype was observed a handful of times. This chain joins TRBV10-3 and TRBJ2-1; 10 bases align to TRBD2. Germline trimming cut 11 bases from V and 3 bases from J; bases unmatched to any gene: 7. The CDR3 covers 14 residues. Per the germline V gene, CDR1 is ENHRY and CDR2 is SYGVKD. CDR3 DNA sequence: TGTGCCTCGGGGGCTAGCGGGGGCTACAATGAGCAGTTCTTC. Translated: CASGASGGYNEQFF.

There are many counts of this clonotype. V gene TRBV6-5 combines with J gene TRBJ2-6; D is uncertain. CDR3 length: 18 residues. Germline CDR1 and CDR2: MNHEY and SVGAGI. The germline V and J ends were trimmed by 3 bases and 0 bases, with 15 bases remaining between them. CDR3 nucleotides: TGTGCCAGCAGTTATGGTAGGGCATTTAGCTCTGGGGCCAACGTCCTGACTTTC. Translating gives CASSYGRAFSSGANVLTF.

The chain employs TRBV3-1 and TRBJ2-5, with 11 bases matching TRBD2. The trim removed 7 bases at V and 4 bases at J, leaving 11 bases unmatched. The V gene's germline CDR1 is LGHDT and CDR2 YNNKEL (reference sequence). This CDR3 region has 16 residues. The CDR3 reads CASIQGTSGFGETQYF. The DNA of the CDR3 is TGTGCCAGCATCCAGGGGACTAGCGGCTTCGGAGAGACCCAGTACTTC.

This clonotype was detected only a few times. The chain links TRBV11-2 to TRBJ2-4; tentative D call: TRBD2 (6 bases). Germline CDR1 is SGHAT and CDR2 is FQNNGV. The CDR3 is made up of 16 amino acids. Trimming cost V 7 bases and J 2 bases, with 18 bases left between them. This CDR3 is CASKPGVAGTKNIQYF. The CDR3 nucleotides read TGTGCCAGCAAGCCAGGAGTCGCGGGGACCAAAAACATTCAGTACTTC. Using reference TRBV11-2 and TRBJ2-4 for the parts outside the CDR3, the full variable domain is EAGVAQSPRYKIIEKRQSVAFWCNPISGHATLYWYQQILGQGPKLLIQFQNNGVVDDSQLPKDRFSAERLKGVDSTLKIQPAKLEDSAVYLCASKPGVAGTKNIQYFGAGTRLSVL.

For the CDR3, the DNA is TGTGCCAGCAGTTCCCCCCCGGGGCGGGAAGGCACAGATACGCAGTATTTT. This translates into CASSSPPGREGTDTQYF. This chain uses TRBV6-5 with TRBJ2-3, with D possibly matching TRBD2 (6 bases). V shed 4 bases and J shed 1 base, with 18 bases lying between them. The CDR3 length is 17 residues. In germline, CDR1 is MNHEY, CDR2 SVGAGI.

This clonotype appeared many times. In nucleotides, the CDR3 is TGCGCCAGCAGCTTTGCGTCAGGGCTCAATGAGCAGTTCTTC. Protein product: CASSFASGLNEQFF. The J gene is TRBJ2-1, the V gene TRBV5-1; possible D gene TRBD1, 5 bases. V lost 2 bases and J 6 bases, leaving 12 bases between the germline ends. This CDR3 has 14 residues. The V gene's germline CDR1 is SGHRS and CDR2 YFSETQ.

This clonotype occurred a few times. This chain links TRBV5-1 with TRBJ2-1, with 7 positions matching TRBD2. The CDR3 is made up of 14 amino acids. V shed 0 bases, J shed 8 bases, and the junction held 5 bases outside the gene matches. Germline loops: CDR1 SGHRS, CDR2 YFSETQ. Written as DNA, the CDR3 is TGCGCCAGCAGCTTGGATCCTAGCGGCTATGAGCAGTTCTTC. The encoded protein is CASSLDPSGYEQFF.

The rearrangement links TRBV2 to TRBJ1-2; unclear D gene. V dropped 7 bases and J dropped 7 bases, with 16 bases sitting between them. Germline V gives CDR1 SNHLY, CDR2 FYNNEI. The CDR3 contains 13 residues. The CDR3 here is CASNRIRASGYTF. The CDR3 DNA is TGTGCCAGCAACAGAATCCGGGCGTCTGGCTACACCTTC.

Comment on this clonotype: Germline and junction disagree at one end, which may indicate a read error. The chain employs TRBV4-1 and TRBJ1-4; 8 bases agree with TRBD1. The length of the CDR3 is 14 residues. Looked up from germline, CDR1 is MGHRA and CDR2 is YSYEKL. CDR3 protein: CARSQDRVGEKLFF. The CDR3, as DNA: TGCGCCAGAAGCCAGGACAGGGTGGGGGAAAAACTGTTTTTT.

This clonotype was recorded a few times. CDR3 amino acids: CAISESERLGYTF. DNA of the CDR3: TGTGCCATCAGTGAGTCGGAACGGCTTGGCTACACCTTC. This rearrangement joins TRBV10-3 to TRBJ1-2; D is uncertain. V lost 0 bases and J lost 7, with 9 bases in between. CDR1 is ENHRY and CDR2 is SYGVKD in the germline V gene. The CDR3 length is 13 residues.

V and J are TRBV7-9 and TRBJ1-2, with no clear D. The CDR3 loop spans 12 amino acids. V shed 5 bases and J shed 7 bases, with 11 bases lying between them. From germline, CDR1 is SEHNR and CDR2 FQNEAQ (reference sequence). The CDR3 here is CASSPLGSGYTF. CDR3 bases: TGTGCCAGCAGCCCCCTGGGGTCTGGCTACACCTTC.

There are many counts of this clonotype. This sequence joins TRBV15 and TRBJ2-7; D may match TRBD1 or TRBD2 (5 bases each). Germline V CDR1 and CDR2: LNHNV, YYDKDF (reference sequence). The CDR3 consists of 12 residues. V lost 2 bases, J lost 9 bases, and 11 bases lay in between. The CDR3 nucleotides are TGTGCCACCAGCAGACAATCAGGGACGCAGTACGTC. This encodes CATSRQSGTQYV.

This clonotype turned up a few times. This rearrangement joins TRBV7-2 to TRBJ2-1; TRBD2 aligns across 8 bases. The CDR3 spans 14 residues. Looked up from germline, CDR1 is SGHTA and CDR2 is FQGNSA. With V trimmed by 8 bases and J by 10 bases, 13 bases remained unmatched. DNA of the CDR3: TGTGCCAGCGCCTGGGACGCGGGGGGTCGGGAGCAGTTCTTC. Residues: CASAWDAGGREQFF. Complete variable domain (other parts from reference TRBV7-2 and TRBJ2-1): GAGVSQSPSNKVTEKGKDVELRCDPISGHTALYWYRQSLGQGLEFLIYFQGNSAPDKSGLPSDRFSAERTGGSVSTLTIQRTQQEDSAVYLCASAWDAGGREQFFGPGTRLTVL.

This chain links TRBV19 with TRBJ1-1, with 8 bases identical to TRBD1. The germline V gene has CDR1 LNHDA and CDR2 SQIVND (reference sequence). V was clipped by 5 bases and J by 5 bases; unmatched bases: 7. The CDR3 has 14 amino acids. The CDR3 region is CASSPGQGWTEAFF. The CDR3, as DNA: TGTGCCAGTAGTCCCGGACAGGGCTGGACTGAAGCTTTCTTT.

This clonotype was seen a few times. The chain uses TRBV11-2 and TRBJ2-7; D unclear. The V end lost 0 bases, the J end lost 6 bases, and 12 bases lay between the germline ends. The germline V gene encodes CDR1 SGHAT and CDR2 FQNNGV. The CDR3 is made up of 14 amino acids. This chain's CDR3 is CASSLDPRIREQYF. In DNA form, the CDR3 reads TGTGCCAGCAGCTTAGATCCCCGTATTCGCGAGCAGTACTTC.

Only a few counts were recorded for this clonotype. V is TRBV7-8 and J is TRBJ2-5, with 9 bases fitting TRBD2. CDR3 length: 16 amino acids. The junction had 9 bases not matched to a gene; V was cut back by 3 bases and J by 4 bases. Per the germline V gene, CDR1 is SGHVS and CDR2 is FQNEAQ. The chain's CDR3 is CASSFASGAAGETQYF. The CDR3 region has the DNA TGTGCCAGCAGCTTCGCTAGCGGGGCCGCGGGAGAGACCCAGTACTTC.

This clonotype was recorded many times. The rearrangement links TRBV12-3 or TRBV12-4 to TRBJ2-4; TRBD1 might be the D (6 bases). V gave up 3 bases and J gave up 8 bases, with 17 bases separating them. The CDR3 contains 15 residues. Here the CDR3 DNA reads TGTGCCAGCAGTTTTGGGGGCGAAACTCGGGACATTCAGTACTTC. Translation: CASSFGGETRDIQYF.

This clonotype was picked up a small number of times. J is TRBJ2-3 and V is TRBV20-1, with 9 bases that match TRBD2. The J segment lost 4 bases and the V segment lost 5 bases, leaving 10 bases of the junction unmatched. This CDR3 spans 15 amino acids. Germline CDR1 reads DFQATT; CDR2 reads SNEGSKA (reference sequence). CDR3 sequence: CSARYGAGGPDTQYF. The CDR3 DNA sequence: TGCAGTGCTCGCTACGGAGCGGGGGGCCCAGATACGCAGTATTTT.

This clonotype was detected ten times or more. V is TRBV25-1 and J is TRBJ1-2; D might be TRBD1 (5 bases). CDR1 is MGHDK, CDR2 SYGVNS, per germline. V shed 2 bases and J shed 3 bases, with 13 bases lying between them. The CDR3 consists of 15 residues. The CDR3 region has the DNA TGTGCCAGCAGTGAAACTGCAGAAGGGGACTATGGCTACACCTTC. Translated: CASSETAEGDYGYTF.

CDR3 bases: TGTGCCAGCAGCCACAGACAGGGGCTAAATTCACCCCTCCACTTT. Encoded protein: CASSHRQGLNSPLHF. The chain employs TRBV7-6 and TRBJ1-6, with TRBD1 matching over 8 bases. Germline CDR1 and CDR2: SGHVS and FNYEAQ. CDR3 length: 15 amino acids. Germline trimming cut 5 bases from V and 7 bases from J; bases unmatched to any gene: 7.